This section outlines one T cell receptor beta chain sequence together with its context. The V and J ends lost 1 base and 3 bases respectively, with 16 bases between them. The CDR3 spans 16 residues. The germline CDR1 and CDR2 sequences are SGHAT and FQNNGV. Repertoires were generated with immunoSEQ multiplex PCR, while TCRdb's copy carries only in-frame clones and drops some. The sample carries tens of thousands of clones, approximately 92% recorded once. The data are from a study of T cell changes during pregnancy in multiple sclerosis. This rearrangement joins TRBV11-2 to TRBJ2-7; D gene unclear. The sequencing here drew on peripheral blood, taken in the third trimester of pregnancy. This clonotype originated in a female donor in good health, enrolled as a control in a pregnancy study. CDR3 protein: CASSLGNLVTDYEQYF. CDR3 DNA sequence: TGTGCCAGCAGCTTAGGGAATTTAGTAACAGACTACGAGCAGTACTTC.